The TCR beta chain under discussion was sequenced for a study of blood T cell repertoires in COVID-19. The wider study: From the United States, Italy and Spain came samples of acute and convalescent COVID-19. T cells, B-cell-depleted T cells, or PBMCs supplied cDNA or gDNA.

The CDR3 runs to 16 residues. The ends lost 0 bases at V and 2 bases at J; junction bases unmatched: 6. Per the germline V gene, CDR1 is LNHDA and CDR2 is SQIVND (reference sequence). Source study methods: Reference gene primer amplification gave estimated nucleated cell counts. Method: immunoSEQ multiplex PCR; TCRdb's copy keeps in-frame clones and lacks some. From that table come the V and J calls and clone size; the DNA was used to work out D and trimming. The sample has around 300,000 clones; around 88% are singletons. Seattle cases were enrolled at active infection and followed longitudinally. Sequencing input: peripheral blood. This clonotype was obtained from a woman aged 25-40 years with COVID-19, enrolled during active disease. The chain carries TRBV19 and TRBJ1-2; 7 bases align to TRBD1. The CDR3 coding sequence is TGTGCCAGTAGTATAGATCCCAGGGGGGAGAACTATGGCTACACCTTC. Amino acid sequence: CASSIDPRGENYGYTF.